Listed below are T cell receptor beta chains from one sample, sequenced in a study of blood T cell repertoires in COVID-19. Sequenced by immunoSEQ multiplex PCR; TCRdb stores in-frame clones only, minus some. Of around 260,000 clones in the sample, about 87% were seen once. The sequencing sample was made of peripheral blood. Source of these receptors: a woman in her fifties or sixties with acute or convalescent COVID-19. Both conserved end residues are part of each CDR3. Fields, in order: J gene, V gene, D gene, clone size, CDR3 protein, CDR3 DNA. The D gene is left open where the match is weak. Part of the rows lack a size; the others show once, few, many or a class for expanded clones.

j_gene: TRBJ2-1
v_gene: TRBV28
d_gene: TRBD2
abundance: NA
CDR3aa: CASSLWPSGGYNEQFF
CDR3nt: TGTGCCAGCAGTTTATGGCCTAGCGGGGGTTACAATGAGCAGTTCTTC

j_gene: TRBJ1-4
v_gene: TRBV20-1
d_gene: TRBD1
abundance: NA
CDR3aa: CSASQGQGGEKLFF
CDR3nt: TGCAGTGCTAGTCAGGGACAGGGTGGTGAAAAACTGTTTTTT

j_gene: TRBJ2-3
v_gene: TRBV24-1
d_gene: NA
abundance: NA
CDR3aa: CATSASGDTQYF
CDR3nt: TGTGCCACCAGTGCCTCGGGGGATACGCAGTATTTT

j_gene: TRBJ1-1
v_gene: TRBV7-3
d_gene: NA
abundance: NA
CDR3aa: CASSLKGAVNTEAFF
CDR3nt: TGTGCCAGCAGCTTAAAAGGGGCAGTGAACACTGAAGCTTTCTTT

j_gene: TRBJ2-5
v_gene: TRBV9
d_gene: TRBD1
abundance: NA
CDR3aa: CASSVGPGGTQYF
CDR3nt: TGTGCCAGCAGCGTAGGACCAGGGGGAACCCAGTACTTC

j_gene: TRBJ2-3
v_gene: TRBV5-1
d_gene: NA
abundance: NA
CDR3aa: CASSLGQGSTDTQYF
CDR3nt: TGCGCCAGCAGCTTGGGTCAGGGAAGCACAGATACGCAGTATTTT

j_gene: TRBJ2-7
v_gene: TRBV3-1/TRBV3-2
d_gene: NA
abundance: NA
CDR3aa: CASSLAFPSAISYEQYF
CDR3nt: TGTGCCAGCAGCCTAGCCTTTCCTAGCGCCATTTCCTACGAGCAGTACTTC

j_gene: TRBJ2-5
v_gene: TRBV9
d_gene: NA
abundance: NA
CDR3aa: CASSPHSGLQETQYF
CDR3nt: TGTGCCAGCAGCCCCCATTCGGGACTCCAAGAGACCCAGTACTTC

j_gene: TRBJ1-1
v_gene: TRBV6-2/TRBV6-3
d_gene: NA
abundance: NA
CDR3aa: CASSLPGSEAFF
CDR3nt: TGTGCCAGCAGTTTACCGGGATCTGAAGCTTTCTTT

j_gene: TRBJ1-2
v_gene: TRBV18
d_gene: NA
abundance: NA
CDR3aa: CASSPRVEASGGYGYTF
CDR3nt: TGTGCCAGCTCACCAAGGGTAGAGGCCTCAGGCGGGTATGGCTACACCTTC

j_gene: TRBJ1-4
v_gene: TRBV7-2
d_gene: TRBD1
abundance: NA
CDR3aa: CASSPRTGGEKLFF
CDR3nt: TGTGCCAGCAGCCCCCGGACAGGCGGGGAAAAACTGTTTTTT

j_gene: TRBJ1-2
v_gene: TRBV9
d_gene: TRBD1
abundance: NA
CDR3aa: CASSALDRGSGYTF
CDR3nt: TGTGCCAGCAGCGCATTGGACAGGGGAAGCGGCTACACCTTC

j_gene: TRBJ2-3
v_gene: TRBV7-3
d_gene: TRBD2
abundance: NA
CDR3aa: CASSLSGSGDTQYF
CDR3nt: TGTGCCAGCAGCCTTAGCGGGAGTGGAGATACGCAGTATTTT

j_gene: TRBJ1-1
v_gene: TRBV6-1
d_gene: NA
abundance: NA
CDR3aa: CASSEAVGGTEAFF
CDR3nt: TGTGCCAGCAGTGAAGCGGTAGGGGGCACTGAAGCTTTCTTT

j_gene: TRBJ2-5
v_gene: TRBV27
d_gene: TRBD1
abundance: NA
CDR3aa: CASSLGQARTQYF
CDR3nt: TGTGCCAGCAGTTTAGGACAGGCTCGGACCCAGTACTTC

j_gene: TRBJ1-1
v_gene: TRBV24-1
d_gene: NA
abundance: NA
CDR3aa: CATRASNTEAFF
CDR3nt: TGTGCCACCAGGGCCTCGAACACTGAAGCTTTCTTT

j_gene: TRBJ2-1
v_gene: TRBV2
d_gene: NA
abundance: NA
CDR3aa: CASSLLAGEQFF
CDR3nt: TGTGCCAGCAGTTTGTTAGCTGGTGAGCAGTTCTTC

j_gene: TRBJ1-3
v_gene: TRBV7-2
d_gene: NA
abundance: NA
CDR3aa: CASSLGQERRNTIYF
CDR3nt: TGTGCCAGCAGCTTAGGTCAGGAAAGGAGAAACACCATATATTTT

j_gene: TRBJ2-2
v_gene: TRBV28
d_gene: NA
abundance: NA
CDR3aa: CASSLQSWSLHTGELFF
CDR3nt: TGTGCCAGCAGTTTACAGTCTTGGTCTTTGCACACCGGGGAGCTGTTTTTT

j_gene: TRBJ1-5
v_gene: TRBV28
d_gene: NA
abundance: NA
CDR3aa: CASSSNTPFGQPQHF
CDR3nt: TGTGCCAGCAGTTCAAATACCCCCTTCGGTCAGCCCCAGCATTTT

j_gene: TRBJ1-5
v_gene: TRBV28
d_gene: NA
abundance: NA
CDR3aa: CASSQGGSNQPQHF
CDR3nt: TGTGCCAGCAGCCAGGGAGGTAGCAATCAGCCCCAGCATTTT

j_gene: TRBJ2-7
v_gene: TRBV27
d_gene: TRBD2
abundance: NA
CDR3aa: CASMFGLAGPYEQYF
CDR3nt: TGTGCCAGCATGTTTGGGCTAGCGGGCCCCTACGAGCAGTACTTC

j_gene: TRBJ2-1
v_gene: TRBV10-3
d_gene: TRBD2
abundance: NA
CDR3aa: CAISEDSGAYNEQFF
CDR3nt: TGTGCCATCAGTGAGGATAGCGGGGCCTACAATGAGCAGTTCTTC

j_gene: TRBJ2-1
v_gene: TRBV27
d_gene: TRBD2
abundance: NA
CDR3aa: CASKTSSSEQFF
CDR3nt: TGTGCCAGCAAGACTAGCTCCAGTGAGCAGTTCTTC

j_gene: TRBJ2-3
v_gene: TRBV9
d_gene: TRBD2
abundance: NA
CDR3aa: CASSAGLAGGVADTQYF
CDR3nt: TGTGCCAGCAGCGCGGGACTAGCGGGAGGAGTCGCAGATACGCAGTATTTT

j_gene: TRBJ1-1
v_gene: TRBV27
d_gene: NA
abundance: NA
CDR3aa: CASSFLGAPTTEAFF
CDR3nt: TGTGCCAGCAGTTTTTTAGGGGCTCCCACCACTGAAGCTTTCTTT

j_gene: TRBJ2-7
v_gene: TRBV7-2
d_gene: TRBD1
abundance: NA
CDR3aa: CASSLDGGTGLEQYF
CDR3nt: TGTGCCAGCAGCTTAGACGGAGGGACAGGCCTCGAGCAGTACTTC

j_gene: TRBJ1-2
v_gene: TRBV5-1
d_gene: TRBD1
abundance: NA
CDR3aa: CASTKDGTASYGYTF
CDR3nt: TGCGCCAGCACCAAGGACGGGACAGCGAGCTATGGCTACACCTTC

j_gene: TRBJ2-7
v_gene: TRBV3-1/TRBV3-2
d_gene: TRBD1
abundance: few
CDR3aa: CASSPGTGGDEQYF
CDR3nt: TGTGCCAGCAGCCCTGGGACAGGGGGCGACGAGCAGTACTTC

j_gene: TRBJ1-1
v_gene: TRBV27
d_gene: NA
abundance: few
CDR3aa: CASSLQRGGTEAFF
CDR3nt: TGTGCCAGCAGCCTGCAGCGGGGTGGGACTGAAGCTTTCTTT